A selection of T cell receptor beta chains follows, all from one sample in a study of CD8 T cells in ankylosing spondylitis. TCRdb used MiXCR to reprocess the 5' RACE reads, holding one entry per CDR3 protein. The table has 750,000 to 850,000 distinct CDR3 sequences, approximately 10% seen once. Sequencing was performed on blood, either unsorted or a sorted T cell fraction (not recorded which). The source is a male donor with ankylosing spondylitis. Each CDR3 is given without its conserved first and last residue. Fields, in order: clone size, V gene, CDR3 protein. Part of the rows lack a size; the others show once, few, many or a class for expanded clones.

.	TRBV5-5	ASSLAGVPGNTIY
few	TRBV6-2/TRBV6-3	ASSYPGSGGANEQF
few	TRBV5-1	ASSLANRADTQY
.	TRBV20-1	SARDGGQGTDTQY
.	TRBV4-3	ASSQGGGDKGETQY
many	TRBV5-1	ASSLRQGNTGELF
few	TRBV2	ASSDGRSSGNTIY
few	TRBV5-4	ASSFRRTYGYT
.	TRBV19	ASKTGVAEKLF
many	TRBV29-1	SVEWGRATGELF
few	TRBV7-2	ASSQRGDYTYEQY
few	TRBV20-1	SASKFLSGNTEAF
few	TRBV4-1	ASSQRSSGIANEQF
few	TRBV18	ASSPNHQGDEQY
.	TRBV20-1	SAPDRGRRLTAEAF
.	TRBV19	ASSKSRGLYEQY
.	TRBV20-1	SARSLGLAGYNEQF
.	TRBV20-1	SATGWPLAKNIQY
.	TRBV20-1	SAVGAGASDTQY
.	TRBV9	ASSVAIGTQGQNNEQF
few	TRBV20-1	SARLAAYNDEQF
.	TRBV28	ASNKPGQGRIEAF
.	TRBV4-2	ASSQSSRQPQH
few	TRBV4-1	ASSQVGLAEAKVKNEQF
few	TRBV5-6	ASSSRGFYEQY
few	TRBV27	ASKETYSNQPQH
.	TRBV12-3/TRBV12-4	ASYRWGADGYT